These 15 T cell receptor beta chains were all obtained from the same sample, sequenced in a study of T-cell memory formation after mild COVID-19. TCRdb processed the 5' RACE reads anew with MiXCR; each CDR3 protein has one entry. The sample includes about 310,000 distinct CDR3 sequences, approximately 19% of them seen just once. Specimen: PBMCs or a T cell subset sorted from them (not recorded which). The source of these receptors is a man between 18 and 35 years old who had mild COVID-19 (a few samples of this study predate the infection). Cell type and time point are not known.

The chain carries TRBV6-5 and TRBJ2-6; maybe TRBD1 (5 bases). The V end lost 0 bases, the J end lost 0 bases, and 15 bases lay between the germline ends. In germline, CDR1 is MNHEY, CDR2 SVGAGI. The CDR3 runs 19 residues. The CDR3 sequence is CASSYSMGLGTSGANVLTF. Written as DNA, the CDR3 is TGTGCCAGCAGTTACTCGATGGGGCTTGGAACCTCTGGGGCCAACGTCCTGACTTTC.

This rearrangement joins TRBV4-2 to TRBJ2-5, with no clear D. Deletions cut 0 bases from V and 2 bases from J, with 10 bases between. CDR3 size: 15 residues. Germline-derived CDR1 and CDR2 are LGHNA and YNFKEQ. CDR3 residues: CASSQDPPGQETQYF. The CDR3 DNA follows: TGTGCCAGCAGCCAAGATCCCCCAGGACAAGAGACCCAGTACTTC.

This clonotype came up many times. The chain uses TRBV18 and TRBJ2-2; D call uncertain. The V end lost 5 bases, the J end lost 3 bases, and 1 base lay between the germline ends. There are 11 residues in the CDR3. Germline CDR1 reads KGHSH; CDR2 reads LQKENI. The CDR3 here is CASSDTGELFF. CDR3 nucleotide sequence: TGTGCCAGCTCAGACACCGGGGAGCTGTTTTTT.

A few counts support this clonotype. The chain joins TRBV7-2 to TRBJ2-1; 7 nucleotides align to TRBD2. CDR3 length equals 14 residues. Trimming cost V 5 bases and J 8 bases; bases outside gene matches: 9. Germline V gene sequence: CDR1 SGHTA, CDR2 FQGNSA. This CDR3 is CASSAHLADHEQFF. CDR3 nucleotides: TGTGCCAGCAGCGCCCATCTAGCGGATCATGAGCAGTTCTTC. The full variable domain, its missing parts supplied by reference TRBV7-2 and TRBJ2-1, is GAGVSQSPSNKVTEKGKDVELRCDPISGHTALYWYRQSLGQGLEFLIYFQGNSAPDKSGLPSDRFSAERTGGSVSTLTIQRTQQEDSAVYLCASSAHLADHEQFFGPGTRLTVL.

In its sample, this clonotype was seen a few times. V usage is TRBV7-2 and J usage is TRBJ2-1; D unclear. The V end lost 2 bases, the J end lost 8 bases, and 7 bases lay between the germline ends. Germline V CDR1 and CDR2: SGHTA, FQGNSA. This CDR3 is 12 amino acids long. CDR3 DNA: TGTGCCAGCAGCTTAATACTGTATGAGCAGTTCTTC. It yields the protein CASSLILYEQFF.

This clonotype occurred a few times. Written as DNA, the CDR3 is TGTGCCAGCAGCCAAGATGGGGTAGCGGGGACCCAAGAGACCCAGTACTTC. Encoded protein: CASSQDGVAGTQETQYF. V usage is TRBV4-2 and J usage is TRBJ2-5; 8 bases are shared with TRBD2. This CDR3 has 17 residues. V gave up 0 bases and J gave up 1 base; unmatched junction bases: 7. Germline assignment: CDR1 LGHNA and CDR2 YNFKEQ.

This chain uses TRBV6-1 with TRBJ2-3; tentatively, D is TRBD1 (6 bases). This CDR3 is built from 16 residues. V dropped 4 bases and J dropped 0 bases, with 14 bases sitting between them. CDR1 is MNHNS and CDR2 is SASEGT in the germline V gene. CDR3: CASSGSGTKSTDTQYF. The CDR3 nucleotides read TGTGCCAGCAGTGGATCCGGGACAAAAAGCACAGATACGCAGTATTTT.

This clonotype has just a few counts. The chain couples TRBV20-1 to TRBJ1-6; 7 bases fit TRBD1. Germline CDR1 DFQATT, CDR2 SNEGSKA (reference sequence). The J segment lost 7 bases and the V segment lost 3 bases, leaving 3 bases of the junction unmatched. The CDR3 length is 13 residues. The CDR3 reads CSARGQLNSPLHF. CDR3 DNA sequence: TGCAGTGCTAGGGGACAGCTGAATTCACCCCTCCACTTT.

This clonotype was counted a few times. This chain connects TRBV7-2 to TRBJ2-5; D unclear. The V gene's germline CDR1 is SGHTA and CDR2 FQGNSA. V was clipped by 5 bases and J by 4 bases, with 17 bases between them. The CDR3 contains 15 residues. CDR3 protein: CASSTRVEATETQYF. CDR3 in DNA: TGTGCCAGCAGCACCCGGGTCGAGGCTACAGAGACCCAGTACTTC.

In its sample, this clonotype was seen a few times. The V gene is TRBV4-3, the J gene TRBJ2-5, with 9 bases identical to TRBD1. The CDR3 consists of 16 residues. Germline loops: CDR1 LGHNA, CDR2 YSLEER. V shed 0 bases and J 3 bases; nucleotides not matched to a gene: 5. The CDR3 here is CASSQDPRDREETQYF. DNA of the CDR3: TGCGCCAGCAGCCAAGATCCCCGGGACAGGGAAGAGACCCAGTACTTC.

The chain couples TRBV20-1 to TRBJ2-5; the D gene could be TRBD1 or TRBD2 (5 bases each). V lost 5 bases to trimming and J lost 4 bases, with 17 bases between them. The CDR3 covers 14 residues. Germline V gene lookup returns CDR1 DFQATT and CDR2 SNEGSKA (reference sequence). CDR3 DNA: TGCAGTGCTGGGGGACCAAAGGTAGGAGAGACCCAGTACTTC. Translated, it gives CSAGGPKVGETQYF.

The chain couples TRBV20-1 to TRBJ2-3, with D uncertain. This CDR3 comprises 15 residues. V shed 0 bases and J shed 1 base, with 11 bases lying between them. CDR1 and CDR2 (germline): DFQATT, SNEGSKA (reference sequence). For the CDR3, the DNA is TGCAGTGCTAGAGATCGTCCTCGGGGCACAGATACGCAGTATTTT. Amino acids: CSARDRPRGTDTQYF.

This clonotype was seen a few times. The chain employs TRBV7-2 and TRBJ1-2; D gene unclear. Germline lookup yields CDR1 SGHTA and CDR2 FQGNSA. The germline V and J ends were trimmed by 3 bases and 4 bases, with 6 bases remaining between them. CDR3 length: 12 amino acids. CDR3 in amino acids: CASSLAPYGYTF. In DNA, the CDR3 is TGTGCCAGCAGCTTGGCACCCTATGGCTACACCTTC.

This clonotype was picked up a small number of times. The V gene is TRBV20-1, the J gene TRBJ2-3, with D possibly matching TRBD1 (5 bases). CDR1 DFQATT and CDR2 SNEGSKA come from the germline V gene (reference sequence). V lost 3 bases, J lost 6 bases, and 10 bases lay in between. CDR3 length: 12 amino acids. The CDR3, as DNA: TGCAGTGCTAGGGGGCTGGGGGATACGCAGTATTTT. Translation: CSARGLGDTQYF.

The rearrangement links TRBV7-3 to TRBJ2-1; 11 bases agree with TRBD2. The CDR3 spans 14 residues. Germline-derived CDR1 and CDR2 are SGHTA and FQGTGA. Trimming cost V 5 bases and J 6 bases; bases outside gene matches: 3. The CDR3: CASSLGTSGNEQFF. The CDR3, as DNA: TGTGCCAGCAGCCTAGGGACTAGCGGCAATGAGCAGTTCTTC. Variable domain in full (rest from reference TRBV7-3 and TRBJ2-1): GAGVSQTPSNKVTEKGKYVELRCDPISGHTALYWYRQSLGQGPEFLIYFQGTGAADDSGLPNDRFFAVRPEGSVSTLKIQRTERGDSAVYLCASSLGTSGNEQFFGPGTRLTVL.